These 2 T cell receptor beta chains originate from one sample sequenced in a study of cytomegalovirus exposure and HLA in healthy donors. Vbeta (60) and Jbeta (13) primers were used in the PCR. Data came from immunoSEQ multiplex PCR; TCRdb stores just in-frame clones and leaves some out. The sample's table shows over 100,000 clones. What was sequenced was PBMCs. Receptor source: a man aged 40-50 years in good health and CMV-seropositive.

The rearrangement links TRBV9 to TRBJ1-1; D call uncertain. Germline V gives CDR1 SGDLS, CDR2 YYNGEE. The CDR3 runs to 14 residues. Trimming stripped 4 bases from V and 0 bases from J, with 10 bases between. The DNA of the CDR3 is TGTGCCAGCAGCTTCGGGAGCATGAACACTGAAGCTTTCTTT. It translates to CASSFGSMNTEAFF.

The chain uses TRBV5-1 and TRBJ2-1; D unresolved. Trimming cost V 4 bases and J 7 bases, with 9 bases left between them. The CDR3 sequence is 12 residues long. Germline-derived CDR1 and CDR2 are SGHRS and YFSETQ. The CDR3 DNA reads TGCGCCAGCAGCCTAGTCTTGAATGAGCAGTTCTTC. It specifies CASSLVLNEQFF.